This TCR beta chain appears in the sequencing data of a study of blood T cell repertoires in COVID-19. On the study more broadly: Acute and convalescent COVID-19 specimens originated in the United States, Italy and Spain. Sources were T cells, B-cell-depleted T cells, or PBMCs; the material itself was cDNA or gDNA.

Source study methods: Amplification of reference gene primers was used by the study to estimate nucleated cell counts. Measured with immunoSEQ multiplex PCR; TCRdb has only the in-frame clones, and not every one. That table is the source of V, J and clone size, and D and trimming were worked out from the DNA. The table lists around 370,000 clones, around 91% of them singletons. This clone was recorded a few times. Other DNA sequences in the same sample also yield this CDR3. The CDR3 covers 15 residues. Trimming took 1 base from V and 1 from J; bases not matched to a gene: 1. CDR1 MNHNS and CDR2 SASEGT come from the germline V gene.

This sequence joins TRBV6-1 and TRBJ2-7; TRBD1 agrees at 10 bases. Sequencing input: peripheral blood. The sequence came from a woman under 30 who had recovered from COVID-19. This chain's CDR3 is CASSEGTGGSYEQYV. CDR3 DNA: TGTGCCAGCAGTGAAGGGACAGGGGGGTCCTACGAGCAGTACGTC.